The next 24 T cell receptor beta chains were all read from a single sample in a study of circulating CD8 cells and anti-PD-1 response in melanoma. Sorting of live CD3+CD8+TCRalphabeta+ cells by PD-1 and/or TIGIT gave four subsets. TCR libraries were prepared from approximately 15 ng of total RNA with the QIAseq Immune Repertoire TCR panel. TCRdb re-called the reads through MiXCR, storing one row per CDR3 protein. Of approximately 550 distinct CDR3 sequences listed, about 7.1% are singletons. Sequenced here: CD8+ T cells from PBMCs, sampled at baseline or after one month of anti-PD-1 therapy (not recorded which). Every receptor here comes from a human donor with melanoma.

This clonotype is labeled as large. This rearrangement joins TRBV5-4 to TRBJ2-1, with D tentatively TRBD1 (6 bases). The CDR3 sequence is 13 residues long. Trimming removed 4 bases from V and 10 bases from J, with 15 bases in between. Germline lookup yields CDR1 SGHNT and CDR2 YYREEE (reference sequence). CDR3 loop: CASSPTGEPEQFF. CDR3 sequence (DNA): TGTGCCAGCAGCCCGACAGGAGAACCCGAGCAGTTCTTC.

By share of the sample, this clonotype is large. The J gene is TRBJ1-1, the V gene TRBV19; weak D call: TRBD1 (5 bases). Germline CDR1 LNHDA, CDR2 SQIVND (reference sequence). The V end lost 7 bases, the J end lost 13 bases, and 31 bases lay between the germline ends. The CDR3 sequence is 16 residues long. In DNA form, the CDR3 reads TGTGCCAGTAAGCTTGGACATAATTCGCCCGATGCGTTTGTTTTCTTT. Amino acid sequence: CASKLGHNSPDAFVFF.

This clonotype is medium-sized (0.01 to 0.1%) in the sample. J is TRBJ2-7 and V is TRBV19; no reliable D call. There are 15 residues in the CDR3. Per germline, CDR1 LNHDA and CDR2 SQIVND (reference sequence). Trimming shortened V by 3 bases and J by 3 bases, and 15 bases separated the two germline ends. The CDR3 sequence is CASSISGGLNYEQYF. Written as DNA, the CDR3 is TGTGCCAGTAGTATTTCCGGCGGCCTGAACTACGAGCAGTACTTC.

In its sample, this clonotype is medium-sized. The gene calls are TRBV19 and TRBJ2-1; no clear D. CDR3 length: 14 residues. V lost 5 bases and J lost 0, with 8 bases in between. CDR1 and CDR2 from the germline V gene are LNHDA and SQIVND (reference sequence). The chain's CDR3 is CASSRRSSYNEQFF. CDR3 nucleotide sequence: TGTGCCAGTAGTCGCCGCAGCTCCTACAATGAGCAGTTCTTC.

Sample share makes this clonotype large. The chain joins TRBV29-1 to TRBJ2-3; D is perhaps TRBD2 (6 bases). Germline V CDR1 and CDR2: SQVTM, ANQGSEA. CDR3 length equals 16 residues. Trimming removed 4 bases at V and 1 base at J, with 18 bases between. The CDR3 DNA reads as TGCAGCGTTGTATTTAGCGGAGTGGGGGGCACAGATACGCAGTATTTT. This translates into CSVVFSGVGGTDTQYF.

By its share, this clonotype is large. The gene calls are TRBV3-1 and TRBJ2-5; TRBD2 agrees at 11 bases. Looked up from germline, CDR1 is LGHDT and CDR2 is YNNKEL (reference sequence). V was pared by 4 bases and J by 3 bases, with 1 base of the junction left unmatched. This CDR3 has 14 amino acids. This chain's CDR3 is CASSLGLAEETQYF. CDR3 coding DNA: TGTGCCAGCAGCCTGGGACTAGCGGAAGAGACCCAGTACTTC.

This clonotype is large by share. The chain uses TRBV2 and TRBJ2-1; 14 bases align to TRBD2. Trimming took 1 base from V and 4 from J; bases not matched to a gene: 0. Per the germline V gene, CDR1 is SNHLY and CDR2 is FYNNEI. CDR3 length: 16 amino acids. The CDR3 spells CASSEGTSGGYNEQFF. The DNA of the CDR3 is TGTGCCAGCAGTGAAGGGACTAGCGGGGGGTACAATGAGCAGTTCTTC.

This clonotype is large in the sample. The chain carries TRBV11-2 and TRBJ2-7; D not resolved. The V gene lost 1 base and the J gene lost 2 bases, with 9 bases spanning the gap. Germline CDR1 is SGHAT and CDR2 is FQNNGV. The CDR3 spans 14 residues. CDR3 region: CASSLVGQAYEQYF. For the CDR3, the DNA is TGTGCCAGCAGCTTAGTTGGGCAGGCCTACGAGCAGTACTTC.

Judged by abundance, this clonotype is large. The CDR3 sequence is CSVGGTGYSYNEQFF. In nucleotides, the CDR3 is TGCAGCGTTGGTGGGACAGGCTACTCCTACAATGAGCAGTTCTTC. This chain uses TRBV29-1 with TRBJ2-1; 8 bases line up with TRBD1. The germline V gene encodes CDR1 SQVTM and CDR2 ANQGSEA. This CDR3 region has 15 residues. The V segment lost 4 bases and the J segment 0 bases; nucleotides outside the gene matches: 5.

By share, this clonotype counts as large (0.1 to 1%). V is TRBV19 and J is TRBJ2-2, with 7 bases fitting TRBD2. The CDR3 runs to 15 residues. Germline V CDR1 and CDR2: LNHDA, SQIVND (reference sequence). Trimming cost V 8 bases and J 5 bases; bases outside gene matches: 11. The CDR3 region is CASAPSGDGTGELFF. CDR3 nucleotide sequence: TGTGCCAGTGCCCCTAGCGGCGACGGGACCGGGGAGCTGTTTTTT.

By share, this clonotype ranks as large. The chain uses TRBV5-5 and TRBJ2-1, with TRBD2 identical over 13 bases. CDR3 size: 18 residues. V dropped 0 bases and J dropped 8; count of bases not matched to a gene: 11. The germline V gene has CDR1 SGHKS and CDR2 YYEKEE (reference sequence). CDR3 residues: CASSLGLAGGPPLDEQFF. The CDR3 DNA is TGTGCCAGCAGCTTGGGACTAGCGGGGGGCCCCCCACTCGATGAGCAGTTCTTC.

Sample share makes this clonotype medium-sized. The rearrangement uses TRBV29-1 and TRBJ2-7; D not certain. Trimming took 4 bases from V and 3 from J, leaving 7 bases between them. Germline-derived CDR1 and CDR2 are SQVTM and ANQGSEA. This CDR3 spans 11 amino acids. This chain's CDR3 is CSVGHGYEQYF. In nucleotides, the CDR3 is TGCAGCGTTGGACACGGCTACGAGCAGTACTTC.

This clonotype qualifies as large. The rearrangement joins TRBV27 to TRBJ2-7, with 8 bases fitting TRBD1. The CDR3 loop spans 13 amino acids. CDR1 and CDR2 (germline): MNHEY, SMNVEV (reference sequence). Trimming cost V 6 bases and J 3 bases; bases outside gene matches: 4. For the CDR3, the DNA is TGTGCCAGCAGCCCAGGGGGCGGCTACGAGCAGTACTTC. Encoded protein: CASSPGGGYEQYF.

Concerning this clonotype itself: One junction end disagrees with the germline gene, perhaps due to a read error. This chain uses TRBV30 with TRBJ2-4; a possible D gene is TRBD1 (6 bases). CDR3 length: 15 residues. Germline V gene data show CDR1 as GTSNPN and CDR2 as SVGIG (reference sequence). CDR3 sequence: CAWSDQNREGNIQHF. CDR3 sequence (DNA): TGTGCCTGGAGTGACCAAAACAGGGAAGGGAACATTCAGCACTTC.

This clonotype ranks as medium-sized. A much more abundant neighbour one base away suggests this may be a read error. This rearrangement joins TRBV2 to TRBJ2-7, with 7 positions matching TRBD1. Germline lookup yields CDR1 SNHLY and CDR2 FYNNEI. The CDR3 consists of 13 residues. The CDR3 region is CPSSGTEDYEQYF. The CDR3 DNA reads TGTCCCAGCAGTGGGACAGAAGACTACGAGCAGTACTTC.

This clonotype counts as large. The rearrangement links TRBV2 to TRBJ2-7; 7 bases fit TRBD2. After removal of 2 bases from V and 3 bases from J, the junction contained 4 bases not matched to a gene. Germline values: CDR1 SNHLY, CDR2 FYNNEI. This CDR3 is 14 amino acids long. The CDR3 nucleotides are TGTGCCAGCAGTGAAAGTTCGGGGGGCTACGAGCAGTACTTC. Translating gives CASSESSGGYEQYF.

This clonotype is deemed medium-sized (0.01 to 0.1%). The chain combines TRBV19 with TRBJ2-3, with D tentatively TRBD2 (5 bases). Germline CDR1 is LNHDA and CDR2 is SQIVND (reference sequence). V was cut by 4 bases and J by 5 bases, with 13 bases left in between. The CDR3 is 14 amino acids. The CDR3 DNA reads TGTGCCAGTAGTAGCGGGCCCATAGAAGATACGCAGTATTTT. This encodes CASSSGPIEDTQYF.

By share, this clonotype counts as medium-sized. This chain connects TRBV7-3 to TRBJ2-1; tentative D call: TRBD1 (6 bases). The CDR3 sequence is 17 residues long. The germline V gene encodes CDR1 SGHTA and CDR2 FQGTGA. The V end lost 2 bases, the J end lost 0 bases, and 14 bases lay between the germline ends. CDR3 DNA sequence: TGTGCCAGCAGCTTACCCTCTGGACAGAGCTCCTACAATGAGCAGTTCTTC. Translating gives CASSLPSGQSSYNEQFF. The variable domain in full, with the rest retrieved from reference TRBV7-3 and TRBJ2-1, is GAGVSQTPSNKVTEKGKYVELRCDPISGHTALYWYRQSLGQGPEFLIYFQGTGAADDSGLPNDRFFAVRPEGSVSTLKIQRTERGDSAVYLCASSLPSGQSSYNEQFFGPGTRLTVL.

Of note for this clonotype: This clone may be a read error of a much larger clone one base away. The chain couples TRBV2 to TRBJ1-2; 7 bases match TRBD1. The germline V gene has CDR1 SNHLY and CDR2 FYNNEI. Trimming at V came to 4 bases and at J to 9 bases, leaving 11 bases not matched to a gene. CDR3 length: 14 residues. The DNA of the CDR3 is TGTGCCAGCAGTGTCTACAGGGGAGGAAATAGCTACACCTTC. Residues: CASSVYRGGNSYTF.

This clonotype has just a few counts. The rearrangement links TRBV29-1 to TRBJ2-5; no clear D. Germline lookup yields CDR1 SQVTM and CDR2 ANQGSEA. CDR3 length: 13 amino acids. Trimming removed 0 bases at V and 5 bases at J, with 10 bases between. CDR3 nucleotide sequence: TGCAGCGTTGAAGATCCCCTTGGGGAGACCCAGTACTTC. Amino acid sequence: CSVEDPLGETQYF. Supplemented by reference TRBV29-1 and TRBJ2-5, the full variable domain reads SAVISQKPSRDICQRGTSLTIQCQVDSQVTMMFWYRQQPGQSLTLIATANQGSEATYESGFVIDKFPISRPNLTFSTLTVSNMSPEDSSIYLCSVEDPLGETQYFGPGTRLLVL.

The chain joins TRBV19 to TRBJ2-2, with D uncertain. Germline V gene lookup returns CDR1 LNHDA and CDR2 SQIVND (reference sequence). CDR3 length: 10 amino acids. Trimming cost V 10 bases and J 8 bases, with 8 bases left between them. The CDR3 DNA follows: TGTGCCACCGAAGGAGGGGAGCTGTTTTTT. Residues: CATEGGELFF.

By frequency in the sample, this clonotype is medium-sized. The gene calls are TRBV10-3 and TRBJ2-5, with a possible D match to TRBD1 (6 bases). The CDR3 spans 14 residues. Trimming shortened V by 4 bases and J by 3 bases, and 12 bases separated the two germline ends. Looked up from germline, CDR1 is ENHRY and CDR2 is SYGVKD. The CDR3 reads CAISGAGDEETQYF. Here the CDR3 DNA reads TGTGCCATCAGTGGTGCAGGGGATGAAGAGACCCAGTACTTC.

By proportion, this clonotype is large. The genes are TRBV29-1 and TRBJ2-1, with D possibly matching TRBD2 (6 bases). Trimming took off 8 bases at V and 6 bases at J, with 14 bases between the two ends. This CDR3 is built from 12 residues. Germline V gene lookup returns CDR1 SQVTM and CDR2 ANQGSEA. CDR3 loop: CSFRMGGNEQFF. The CDR3 DNA follows: TGCAGCTTCCGTATGGGGGGCAATGAGCAGTTCTTC.

By proportion, this clonotype is medium-sized. The rearrangement joins TRBV11-1 to TRBJ2-1; the match to TRBD2 covers 13 bases. The CDR3 consists of 15 residues. CDR1 is SGHAT, CDR2 FQDESV, per germline (reference sequence). The V segment lost 6 bases and the J segment 7 bases; nucleotides outside the gene matches: 6. The CDR3, as DNA: TGTGCCAGCAGGTTGCGGACTAGCGGGGGAAATGAGCAGTTCTTC. This translates into CASRLRTSGGNEQFF.